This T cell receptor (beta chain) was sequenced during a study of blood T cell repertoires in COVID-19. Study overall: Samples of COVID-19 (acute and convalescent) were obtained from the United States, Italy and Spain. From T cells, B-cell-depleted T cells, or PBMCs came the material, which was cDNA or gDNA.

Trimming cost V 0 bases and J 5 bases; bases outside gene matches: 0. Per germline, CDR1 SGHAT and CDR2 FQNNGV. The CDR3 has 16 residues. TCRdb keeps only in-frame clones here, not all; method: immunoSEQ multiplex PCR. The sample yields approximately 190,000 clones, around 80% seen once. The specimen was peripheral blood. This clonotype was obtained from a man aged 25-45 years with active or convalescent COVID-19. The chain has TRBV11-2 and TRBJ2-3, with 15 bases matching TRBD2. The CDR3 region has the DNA TGTGCCAGCAGCTTAGAGGGACTAGCGGGAGGAGATACGCAGTATTTT. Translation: CASSLEGLAGGDTQYF.